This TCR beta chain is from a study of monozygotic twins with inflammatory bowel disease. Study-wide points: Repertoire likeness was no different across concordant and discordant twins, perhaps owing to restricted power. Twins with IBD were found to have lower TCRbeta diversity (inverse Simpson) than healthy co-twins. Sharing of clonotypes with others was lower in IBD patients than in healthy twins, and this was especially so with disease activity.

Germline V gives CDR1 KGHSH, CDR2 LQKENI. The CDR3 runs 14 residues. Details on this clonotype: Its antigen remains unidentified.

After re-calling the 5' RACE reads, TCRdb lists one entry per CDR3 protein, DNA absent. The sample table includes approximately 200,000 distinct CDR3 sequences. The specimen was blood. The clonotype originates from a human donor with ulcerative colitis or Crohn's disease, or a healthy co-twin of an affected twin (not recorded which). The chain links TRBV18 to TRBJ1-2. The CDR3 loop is CASSPGPVNYGYTF.